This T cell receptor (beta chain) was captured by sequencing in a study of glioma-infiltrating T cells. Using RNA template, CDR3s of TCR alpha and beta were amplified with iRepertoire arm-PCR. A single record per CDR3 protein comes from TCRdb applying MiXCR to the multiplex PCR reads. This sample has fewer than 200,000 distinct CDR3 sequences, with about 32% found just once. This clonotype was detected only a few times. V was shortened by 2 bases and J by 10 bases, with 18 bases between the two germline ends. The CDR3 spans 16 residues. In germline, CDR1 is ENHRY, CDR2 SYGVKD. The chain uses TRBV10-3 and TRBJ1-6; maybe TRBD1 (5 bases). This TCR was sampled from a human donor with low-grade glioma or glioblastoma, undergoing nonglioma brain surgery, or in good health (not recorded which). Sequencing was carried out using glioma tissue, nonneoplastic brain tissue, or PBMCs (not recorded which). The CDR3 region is CAISESGARLGSPLHF. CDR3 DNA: TGTGCCATCAGTGAGAGCGGGGCGCGACTGGGGTCACCCCTCCACTTT.